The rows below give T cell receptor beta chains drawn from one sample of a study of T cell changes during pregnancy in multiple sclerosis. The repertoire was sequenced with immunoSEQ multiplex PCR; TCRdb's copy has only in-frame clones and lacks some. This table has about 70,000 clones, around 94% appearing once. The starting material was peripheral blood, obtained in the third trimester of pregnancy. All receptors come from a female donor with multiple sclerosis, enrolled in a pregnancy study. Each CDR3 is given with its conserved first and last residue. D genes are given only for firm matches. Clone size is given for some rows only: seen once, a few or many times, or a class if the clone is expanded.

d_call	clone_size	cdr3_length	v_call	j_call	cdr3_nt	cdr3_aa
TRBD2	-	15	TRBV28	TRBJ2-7	TGTGCCAGCAGTTACCGTGGGGGAGGGGTCTACGAGCAGTACTTC	CASSYRGGGVYEQYF
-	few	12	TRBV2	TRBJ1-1	TGTGCCAGCAACCCAGGGAAGGCTGAAGCTTTCTTT	CASNPGKAEAFF
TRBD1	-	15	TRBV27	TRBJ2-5	TGTGCCAGCACCGCCCAGGGGGCGCGCGATGAGACCCAGTACTTC	CASTAQGARDETQYF
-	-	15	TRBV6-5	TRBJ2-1	TGTGCCAGCAGTTACGACGGGTCCTCCTACAATGAGCAGTTCTTC	CASSYDGSSYNEQFF
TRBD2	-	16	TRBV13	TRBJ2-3	TGTGCCAGCAGCTTAGTTTTTGCGGGAGGTACAGATACGCAGTATTTT	CASSLVFAGGTDTQYF
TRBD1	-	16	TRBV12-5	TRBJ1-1	TGTGCTAGTGGTTTGGCCGAAACAGGGGATAAAGCTGAAGCTTTCTTT	CASGLAETGDKAEAFF
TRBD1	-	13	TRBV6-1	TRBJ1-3	TGTGCCAGCAGGAGGACAGGGGTAGACACCATATATTTT	CASRRTGVDTIYF
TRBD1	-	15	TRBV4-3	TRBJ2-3	TGCGCCAGCAGCCGCGGACAGGGAGGTACAGATACGCAGTATTTT	CASSRGQGGTDTQYF
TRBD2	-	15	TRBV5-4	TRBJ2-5	TGTGCCAGCAGCCTAAGACTAGCGGGCCAAGAGACCCAGTACTTC	CASSLRLAGQETQYF
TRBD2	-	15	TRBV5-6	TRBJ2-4	TGTGCCAGCAGCTTCGGGACTAGCGGGAGGAACATTCAGTACTTC	CASSFGTSGRNIQYF
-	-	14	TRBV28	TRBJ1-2	TGTGCCAGCGCGGGGCCGCCGCCGTACTATGGCTACACCTTC	CASAGPPPYYGYTF
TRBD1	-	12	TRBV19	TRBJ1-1	TGTGCCGTGCGACAGGGAGACACTGAAGCTTTCTTT	CAVRQGDTEAFF
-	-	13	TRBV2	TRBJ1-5	TGTGCCAGCAGAACCAGGGGCGGCCAGCCCCAGCATTTT	CASRTRGGQPQHF
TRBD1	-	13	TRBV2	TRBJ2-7	TGTGCCAGTGGGGGACAGTCCGCCTACGAGCAGTACTTC	CASGGQSAYEQYF
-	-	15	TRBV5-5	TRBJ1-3	TGTGCCAGCAGCTTAGGACTGACTGCAGACAACACCATATATTTT	CASSLGLTADNTIYF
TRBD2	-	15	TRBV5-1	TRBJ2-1	TGCGCCAGCAGCCAACTAGCGGACTCCTACAATGAGCAGTTCTTC	CASSQLADSYNEQFF
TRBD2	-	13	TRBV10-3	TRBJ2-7	TGTGCCATCCGGGCGGGAGGCACCTACGAGCAGTACTTC	CAIRAGGTYEQYF